The 15 T cell receptor delta chains below all came from one sample that was sequenced in a study of gamma-delta T cells after stem cell transplantation. TCRdb re-called the RT-PCR reads through CATT. The sample carries about 1,500 delta-chain clones, under 2% recorded once. The sample taken for sequencing was gamma-delta T cells. The origin of the receptors is a human donor. It is not recorded whose cells these are; they may come from a transplant donor.

Note on this clone: A far larger clone differs by one base, so this is likely a read error. The gene calls are TRDV2 and TRDJ1; TRDD2 or TRDD3 may be the D gene (9 bases each). This CDR3 has 25 residues. Germline V gene sequence: CDR1 GEAIGNYY, CDR2 EKD. Here the CDR3 reads CARDLRPSYTRGVGDNEVYTDKLIF. The CDR3 nucleotides read TGTGCCCGTGACCTACGGCCTTCCTACACCCGAGGGGTGGGGGATAACGAGGTGTACACCGATAAACTCATCTTT.

In its sample, this clone was seen a few times. A far larger clone is just one base off, so this is likely a read error. Distinct nucleotide sequences in the sample also encode this CDR3. The chain recombines TRDV2 with TRDJ3; TRDD3 matches at 8 bases. The CDR3 totals 21 residues. CDR1 is GEAIGNYY and CDR2 is EKD in the germline V gene. Germline trimming cut 1 base from V and 1 base from J; bases unmatched to any gene: 14. CDR3 in amino acids: CACDTTGLWGSPSWDTRQMFF. The CDR3 DNA reads TGTGCCTGTGACACGACGGGGCTCTGGGGGAGCCCTTCCTGGGACACCCGACAGATGTTTTTC.

To note about this clone: Only one base separates this from a far larger clonotype, so it likely reflects a read error. The rearrangement joins TRDV1 to TRDJ1; TRDD3 agrees at 12 bases. J was trimmed by 1 base and V by 3 bases; bases with no gene match: 24. The CDR3 is 23 amino acids. Germline CDR1 is TSWWSYY and CDR2 is QGS. The CDR3 sequence is CALGDLRPSYGWGIRMGTDKLIF. The CDR3 bases are TGTGCTCTTGGGGACCTTCGGCCTTCCTACGGCTGGGGGATACGGATGGGCACCGATAAACTCATCTTT.

The table lists this clone with a few counts. The protein given by TCRdb reflects a much larger clone and differs at residue 12 from this DNA's translation, likely from a read error; the protein shown is the DNA's translation. This sequence joins TRDV2 and TRDJ1; 13 bases are shared with TRDD3. Germline V gene data show CDR1 as GEAIGNYY and CDR2 as EKD. This CDR3 is 19 amino acids long. The V gene end was trimmed by 3 bases and the J gene end by 3 bases; junction bases not matched to a gene: 15. CDR3 in amino acids: CACDPLTGGYAGTPDKLIF. The CDR3 DNA is TGTGCCTGTGACCCCCTTACTGGGGGATACGCCGGGACACCCGATAAACTCATCTTT.

As concerns this clone: This may stem from a read error, because a much larger clone lies one nucleotide away. V usage is TRDV3 and J usage is TRDJ1; D is undetermined. This CDR3 is built from 13 residues. Germline V gene lookup returns CDR1 TVYSNPD and CDR2 GDNSRS (reference sequence). Trimming took 5 bases from V and 4 from J, leaving 17 bases between them. In nucleotides, the CDR3 is TGTGCCACCGAGGTCAATCAAATCGATAAACTCATCTTT. Translation gives CATEVNQIDKLIF.

This clone was observed a handful of times. The rearrangement links TRDV1 to TRDJ1; 9 positions agree with TRDD3. This CDR3 contains 28 residues. The trim removed 6 bases at V and 0 bases at J, leaving 44 bases unmatched. The germline V gene has CDR1 TSWWSYY and CDR2 QGS. The DNA of the CDR3 is TGTGCTCTTGGCCTCCTTCCCGTACTGGGGGACCTCCATACGGGGTACTGGGGGACCGACCCGTACACCGATAAACTCATCTTT. Protein: CALGLLPVLGDLHTGYWGTDPYTDKLIF.

The sample holds a few counts of this clone. The chain recombines TRDV2 with TRDJ1, with 7 bases that match TRDD3. This CDR3 spans 16 amino acids. Trimming cost V 0 bases and J 2 bases; bases outside gene matches: 8. Germline V CDR1 and CDR2: GEAIGNYY, EKD. The CDR3 reads CACDTVGGRPTDKLIF. DNA of the CDR3: TGTGCCTGTGACACCGTTGGGGGACGTCCTACCGATAAACTCATCTTT.

This clone ranks as large. A much bigger clone sits one base away, suggesting this may be a read error. Different DNA sequences within this sample yield the same CDR3. This chain joins TRDV2 and TRDJ3; 7 nucleotides line up with TRDD3. This CDR3 contains 17 residues. Germline values: CDR1 GEAIGNYY, CDR2 EKD. The CDR3 protein is CACDTVGETWDTRQMFF. As DNA, the CDR3 is TGTGCCTGTGACACCGTGGGGGAGACCTGGGACACACGACAGATGTTTTTC.

Only a few counts were recorded for this clone. The protein TCRdb gives is from a much larger clone and does not agree with this DNA's translation at residue 14, likely a read error; the protein shown here comes from the DNA. V and J are TRDV1 and TRDJ4; maybe TRDD2 (6 bases). V lost 2 bases and J 4 bases, leaving 29 bases between the germline ends. The CDR3 is 19 residues long. The germline V gene has CDR1 TSWWSYY and CDR2 QGS. This CDR3 reads CALGEFRRPSPAGRLPLIF. The CDR3, as DNA: TGTGCTCTTGGGGAATTCCGACGGCCTTCCCCGGCCGGGAGACTACCCCTGATCTTT.

This clone was counted only a few times. The TCRdb record carries a much larger clone's protein, which differs from this DNA's translation at residue 6; a read error is the likely cause, and the protein listed here is the DNA translation. V is TRDV2 and J is TRDJ1; TRDD3 agrees at 7 bases. V shed 7 bases, J shed 0 bases, and the junction held 10 bases outside the gene matches. Per the germline V gene, CDR1 is GEAIGNYY and CDR2 is EKD. The CDR3 totals 15 residues. The CDR3, as DNA: TGTGCCTGCACACTGGTGGATACGTACACCGATAAACTCATCTTT. Translated: CACTLVDTYTDKLIF.

Points on this clone: This likely reflects a read error, since a far larger clone is one base away. The same CDR3 arises from other DNA sequences in this sample as well. The gene calls are TRDV2 and TRDJ3, with 7 bases that match TRDD3. The CDR3 extends over 17 amino acids. Germline V gene sequence: CDR1 GEAIGNYY, CDR2 EKD. The CDR3 is CACDTVGETWDTRQMFF. In nucleotides, the CDR3 is TGTGCCTGTGACACCGTGGGGGAGACCTGGGACACCCGGCAGATGTTTTTC.

V usage is TRDV1 and J usage is TRDJ2; TRDD3 agrees at 10 bases. Losses at the gene ends were 2 bases for V and 0 bases for J; bases not matched to a gene: 27. The germline gives CDR1 TSWWSYY, CDR2 QGS. The CDR3 covers 25 residues. CDR3: CALGERRSSRSFLTGGSALTAQLFF. For the CDR3, the DNA is TGTGCTCTTGGGGAAAGGCGTTCCTCACGGTCCTTCCTTACTGGGGGATCAGCTTTGACAGCACAACTCTTCTTT.

This clone has more than one count but fewer than ten. A read error likely explains this, since a far larger clone differs by one base. The chain combines TRDV2 with TRDJ3; 7 nucleotides line up with TRDD3. Germline assignment: CDR1 GEAIGNYY and CDR2 EKD. The length of the CDR3 is 25 residues. DNA of the CDR3: TGTGCCTGTGGCACCGTGAGTGGATGGGGGACCCCGCTTCGTTTATCGTCCTGGGACACCCGACAGATGTTTTTC. Protein: CACGTVSGWGTPLRLSSWDTRQMFF.

This clone has just a few counts. The protein recorded in TCRdb matches a much larger clone and deviates from this DNA's translation at residue 11, suggesting a read error; the protein here is obtained by translating the DNA. The CDR3 is CACDTVGLQGRGSNRRGDTDKLIF. The CDR3 bases are TGTGCCTGTGACACCGTTGGCCTACAGGGGCGGGGATCCAACAGACGTGGGGACACCGATAAACTCATCTTT. The genes are TRDV2 and TRDJ1; weak D call: TRDD3 (6 bases). Germline CDR1 GEAIGNYY, CDR2 EKD. Trimming removed 0 bases at V and 0 bases at J, with 37 bases between. The CDR3 contains 24 residues.

By its share, this clone is medium-sized. This likely came from a read error, as a far larger clone is one base away. The chain combines TRDV1 with TRDJ1; the match to TRDD3 covers 9 bases. Unmatched junction bases numbered 15, after V lost 6 bases and J lost 4 bases. Germline CDR1 is TSWWSYY and CDR2 is QGS. There are 17 residues in the CDR3. CDR3 residues: CALGPLPVLGDLDKLIF. CDR3 DNA sequence: TGTGCTCTTGGCCCCCTTCCCGTACTGGGGGACCTCGATAAACTCATCTTT.